The clone carrying this T cell receptor beta chain was observed a single time. The CDR3 sequence is 14 residues long. Germline CDR1 SGHDT, CDR2 YYEEEE. With 6 bases clipped from V and 1 base from J, the junction kept 3 bases outside the gene matches. Original data processing: Amplifying reference gene primers gave estimates of nucleated cell counts. The method was immunoSEQ multiplex PCR; TCRdb's version includes in-frame clones alone and lacks a portion of them. The V and J calls and clone size are taken from that table; D and trimming were inferred from the DNA. This table holds around 45,000 clones, 79% found once. These data belong to a study of blood T cell repertoires in COVID-19. Study summary: The study drew acute and convalescent COVID-19 samples from the United States, Italy and Spain. Sources were T cells, B-cell-depleted T cells, or PBMCs; the material itself was cDNA or gDNA.

The specimen sequenced was peripheral blood. The rearrangement uses TRBV5-6 and TRBJ2-2; TRBD2 agrees at 7 bases. The clonotype originates from a woman aged 80 or over with acute or convalescent COVID-19. The CDR3 DNA follows: TGTGCCAGCAAGCGGGGAGGGAACACCGGGGAGCTGTTTTTT. This codes for CASKRGGNTGELFF.